This entry features one TCR beta chain sequence. Per the germline V gene, CDR1 is LGHDT and CDR2 is YNNKEL (reference sequence). The CDR3 sequence is 16 residues long. Trimming took 5 bases from V and 4 from J; bases not matched to a gene: 10. Original methodology: For nucleated cells, counts were estimated from reference gene primer amplification. The repertoire was sequenced with immunoSEQ multiplex PCR; TCRdb's copy has only in-frame clones and lacks some. From that table come the V and J calls and clone size; the DNA was used to work out D and trimming. The data hold approximately 210,000 clones, with 82% observed a single time. These data are taken from a study of blood T cell repertoires in COVID-19. As for the study in general: Researchers got acute and convalescent COVID-19 samples from the United States, Italy and Spain. PBMCs, B-cell-depleted T cells, or T cells were the source of the cDNA or gDNA that made up the material.

Source material: peripheral blood. The chain couples TRBV3-1 (or the pseudogene TRBV3-2) to TRBJ2-1; 8 bases align to TRBD1. The clonotype was recovered from an elderly woman with acute or convalescent COVID-19. CDR3 residues: CASSKGTGGYYNEQFF. Here the CDR3 DNA reads TGTGCCAGCAGCAAAGGCACAGGGGGTTATTACAATGAGCAGTTCTTC.